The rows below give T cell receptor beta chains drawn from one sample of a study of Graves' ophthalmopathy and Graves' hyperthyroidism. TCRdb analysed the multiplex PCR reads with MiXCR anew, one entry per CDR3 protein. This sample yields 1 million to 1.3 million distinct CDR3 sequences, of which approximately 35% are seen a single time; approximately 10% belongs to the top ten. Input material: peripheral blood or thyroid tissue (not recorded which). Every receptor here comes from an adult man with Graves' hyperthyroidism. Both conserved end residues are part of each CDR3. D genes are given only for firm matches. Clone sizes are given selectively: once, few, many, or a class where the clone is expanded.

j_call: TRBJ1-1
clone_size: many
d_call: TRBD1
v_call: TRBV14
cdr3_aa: CASSQVGQGMNTEAFF
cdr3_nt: TGTGCCAGCAGCCAAGTGGGACAGGGGATGAACACTGAAGCTTTCTTT

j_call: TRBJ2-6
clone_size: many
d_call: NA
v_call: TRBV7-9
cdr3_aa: CASSPGVRSGANVLTF
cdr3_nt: TGTGCCAGCAGCCCCGGGGTGCGCTCTGGGGCCAACGTCCTGACTTTC

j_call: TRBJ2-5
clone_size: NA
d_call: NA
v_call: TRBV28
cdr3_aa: CASSLFGQREYF
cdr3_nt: TGTGCCAGCAGTTTATTTGGCCAGCGGGAGTACTTC

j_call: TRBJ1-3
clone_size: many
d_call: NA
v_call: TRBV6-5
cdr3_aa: CASSYSRAGNTIYF
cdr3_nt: TGTGCCAGCAGTTACAGCAGGGCTGGAAACACCATATATTTT

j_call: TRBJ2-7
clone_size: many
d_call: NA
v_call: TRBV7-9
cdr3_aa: CASSPVRVEQYF
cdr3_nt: TGTGCCAGCAGCCCCGTGAGAGTCGAGCAGTACTTC

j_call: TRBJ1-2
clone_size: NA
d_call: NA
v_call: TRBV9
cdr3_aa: CASSVGTSGYGYTF
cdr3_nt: TGTGCCAGCAGCGTAGGTACTAGCGGCTATGGCTACACCTTC

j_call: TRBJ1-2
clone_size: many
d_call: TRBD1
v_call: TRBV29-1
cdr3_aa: CSVAGQGIDGYTF
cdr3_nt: TGCAGCGTTGCGGGACAGGGTATTGATGGCTACACCTTC

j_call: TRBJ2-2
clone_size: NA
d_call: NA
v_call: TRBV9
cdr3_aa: CASSSNPKRNTGELFF
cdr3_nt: TGTGCCAGCAGCTCCAATCCGAAACGGAACACCGGGGAGCTGTTTTTT

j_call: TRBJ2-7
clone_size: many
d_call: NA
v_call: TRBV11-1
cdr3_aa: CASSFQRTSYEQYF
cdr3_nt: TGTGCCAGCAGCTTTCAGCGCACCTCCTACGAGCAGTACTTC

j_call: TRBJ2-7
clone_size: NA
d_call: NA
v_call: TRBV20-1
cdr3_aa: CSASQATYEQYF
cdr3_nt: TGCAGTGCTAGCCAGGCCACCTACGAGCAGTACTTC

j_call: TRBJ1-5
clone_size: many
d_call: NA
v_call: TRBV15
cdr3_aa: CATSDGTINQPQHF
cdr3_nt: TGTGCCACCAGCGACGGGACAATCAATCAGCCCCAGCATTTT

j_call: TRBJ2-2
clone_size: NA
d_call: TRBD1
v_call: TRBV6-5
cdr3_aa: CASSYMGQAGTGELFF
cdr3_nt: TGTGCCAGCAGTTACATGGGACAGGCGGGCACCGGGGAGCTGTTTTTT

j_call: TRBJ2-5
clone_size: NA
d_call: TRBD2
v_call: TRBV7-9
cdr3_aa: CASSLSGRGLWETQYF
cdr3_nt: TGTGCCAGCAGCTTAAGCGGGAGGGGCTTATGGGAGACCCAGTACTTC

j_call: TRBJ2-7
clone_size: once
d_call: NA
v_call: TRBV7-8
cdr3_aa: CASSLGVRDLGEQYF
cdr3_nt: TGTGCCAGCAGCTTAGGAGTCAGGGATCTTGGGGAGCAGTACTTC

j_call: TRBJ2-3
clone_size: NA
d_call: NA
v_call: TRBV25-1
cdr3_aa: CASSPPMDTQYF
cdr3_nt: TGTGCCAGCAGCCCCCCTATGGATACGCAGTATTTT

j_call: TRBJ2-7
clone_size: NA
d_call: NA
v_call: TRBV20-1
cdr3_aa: CSIRNGALAYEQYF
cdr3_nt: TGCAGTATCCGAAACGGGGCCCTTGCCTACGAGCAGTACTTC

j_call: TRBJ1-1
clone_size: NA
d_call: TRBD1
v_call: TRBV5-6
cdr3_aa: CASSLARGSGTEAFF
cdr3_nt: TGTGCCAGCAGCTTGGCCAGGGGGAGTGGCACTGAAGCTTTCTTT

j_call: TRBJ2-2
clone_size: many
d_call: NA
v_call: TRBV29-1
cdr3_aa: CSVPLGAGISGELFF
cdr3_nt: TGCAGCGTCCCTCTGGGGGCAGGGATCTCCGGGGAGCTGTTTTTT

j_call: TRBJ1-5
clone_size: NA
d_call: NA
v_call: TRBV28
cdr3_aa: CASRYGASYSNQPQHF
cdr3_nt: TGTGCCAGCCGCTATGGGGCATCATATAGCAATCAGCCCCAGCATTTT

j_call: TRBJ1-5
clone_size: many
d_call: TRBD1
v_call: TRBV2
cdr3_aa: CASSRDRTYSNQPQHF
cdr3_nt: TGTGCCAGCAGCCGGGACAGGACGTATAGCAATCAGCCCCAGCATTTT

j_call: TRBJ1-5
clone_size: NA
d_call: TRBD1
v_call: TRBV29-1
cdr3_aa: CSGDSNSNQPQHF
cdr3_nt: TGCAGCGGGGACAGCAATAGCAATCAGCCCCAGCATTTT

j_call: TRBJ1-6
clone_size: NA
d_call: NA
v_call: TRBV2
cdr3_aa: CASSDAGEGYNSPLHF
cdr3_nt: TGTGCCAGCAGTGATGCAGGGGAGGGGTATAATTCACCCCTCCACTTT

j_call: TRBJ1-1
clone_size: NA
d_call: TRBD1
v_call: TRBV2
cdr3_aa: CASKIQGQFHTEAFF
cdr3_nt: TGTGCCAGCAAAATTCAGGGACAGTTCCACACTGAAGCTTTCTTT

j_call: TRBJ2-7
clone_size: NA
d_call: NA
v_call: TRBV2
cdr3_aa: CASRTPTGAGEQYF
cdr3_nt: TGTGCCAGCAGAACACCTACAGGAGCAGGAGAGCAGTACTTC

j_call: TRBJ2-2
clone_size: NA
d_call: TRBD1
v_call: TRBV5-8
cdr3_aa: CASSGTGHRRGELFF
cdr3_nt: TGTGCCAGCTCCGGGACAGGGCACCGTCGCGGGGAGCTGTTTTTT

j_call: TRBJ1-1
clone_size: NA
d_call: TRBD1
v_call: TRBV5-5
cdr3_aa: CASSWGTGRRNTEAFF
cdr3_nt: TGTGCCAGCAGCTGGGGGACAGGGAGGAGGAACACTGAAGCTTTCTTT

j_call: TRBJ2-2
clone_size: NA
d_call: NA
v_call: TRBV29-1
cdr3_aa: CSRTGQPNTGELFF
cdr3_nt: TGCAGCCGAACGGGACAACCTAACACCGGGGAGCTGTTTTTT

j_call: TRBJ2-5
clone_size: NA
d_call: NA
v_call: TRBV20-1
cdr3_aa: CSATLGDQETQYF
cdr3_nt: TGCAGTGCTACACTAGGGGATCAAGAGACCCAGTACTTC

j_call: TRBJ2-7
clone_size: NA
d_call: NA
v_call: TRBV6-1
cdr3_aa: CASSLLAYGQYF
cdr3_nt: TGTGCCAGCAGCCTTCTCGCCTACGGGCAGTACTTC

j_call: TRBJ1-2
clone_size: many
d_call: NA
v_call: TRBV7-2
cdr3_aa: CASSRGGDVGYTF
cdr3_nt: TGTGCCAGCAGCCGTGGGGGGGATGTTGGCTACACCTTC

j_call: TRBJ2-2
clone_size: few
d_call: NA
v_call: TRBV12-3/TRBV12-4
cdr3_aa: CASSLIDFSNTGELFF
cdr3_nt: TGTGCCAGCAGTTTAATCGACTTTTCGAACACCGGGGAGCTGTTTTTT

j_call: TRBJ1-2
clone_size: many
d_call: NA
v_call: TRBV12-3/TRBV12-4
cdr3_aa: CASSFGGDSGYTF
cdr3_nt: TGTGCCAGCAGTTTTGGCGGGGATAGTGGCTACACCTTC

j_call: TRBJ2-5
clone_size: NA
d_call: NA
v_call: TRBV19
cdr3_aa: CASTERTGETQYF
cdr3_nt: TGTGCCAGTACGGAGCGGACGGGAGAGACCCAGTACTTC

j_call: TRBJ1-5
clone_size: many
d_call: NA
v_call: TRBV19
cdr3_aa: CASSIDAGRDQPQHF
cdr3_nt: TGTGCCAGTAGTATAGATGCAGGGCGCGATCAGCCCCAGCATTTT

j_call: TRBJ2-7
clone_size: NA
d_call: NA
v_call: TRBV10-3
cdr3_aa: CAISYSTVSYEQYF
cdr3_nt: TGTGCCATCAGTTACTCGACGGTCTCCTACGAGCAGTACTTC

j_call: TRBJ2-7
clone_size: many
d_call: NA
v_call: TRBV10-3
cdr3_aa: CAIKTGVGSGSYEQYF
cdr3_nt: TGTGCCATCAAAACAGGGGTCGGAAGCGGGAGTTACGAGCAGTACTTC

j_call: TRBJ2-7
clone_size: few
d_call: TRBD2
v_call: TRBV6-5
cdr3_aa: CASSRPGLAGVKQYF
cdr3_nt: TGTGCCAGCAGCCGGCCAGGACTAGCGGGAGTGAAGCAGTACTTC

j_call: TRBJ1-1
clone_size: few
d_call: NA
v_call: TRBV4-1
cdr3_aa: CASSQPTGRNTEAFF
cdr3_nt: TGCGCCAGCAGCCAGCCCACCGGTAGAAACACTGAAGCTTTCTTT

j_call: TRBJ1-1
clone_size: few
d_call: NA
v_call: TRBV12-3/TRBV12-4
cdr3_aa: CASSFGGALAFF
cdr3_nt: TGTGCCAGCAGTTTTGGGGGGGCGCTTGCTTTCTTT

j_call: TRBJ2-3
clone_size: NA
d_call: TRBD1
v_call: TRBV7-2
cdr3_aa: CASSWGQSTDTQYF
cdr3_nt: TGTGCCAGCAGCTGGGGACAGAGCACAGATACGCAGTATTTT

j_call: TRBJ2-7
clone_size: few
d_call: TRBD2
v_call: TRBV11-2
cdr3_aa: CASSFSPGTTQYEQYF
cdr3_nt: TGTGCCAGCAGCTTCTCCCCCGGGACTACCCAATACGAGCAGTACTTC

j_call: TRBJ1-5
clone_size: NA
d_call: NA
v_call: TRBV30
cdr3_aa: CAWSEDSEQPQHF
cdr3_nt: TGTGCCTGGAGTGAGGACAGTGAGCAGCCCCAGCATTTT